Presented here are 5 T cell receptor beta chains from one specimen sequenced in a study of breast tumors, draining lymph nodes, adjacent tissues. Samples came from axillary lymph nodes draining the breast cancer. A single record per CDR3 protein comes from TCRdb applying MiXCR to the multiplex PCR reads. The sample lists under 300,000 distinct CDR3 sequences; nearly 35% were seen once. Sequenced input: axillary lymph node tissue. These receptors originate from a female donor with breast cancer. Some clones in this sample may be carry-over from other donors' samples.

This clonotype appeared a single time. The chain has TRBV12-3 or TRBV12-4 and TRBJ1-5, with 9 bases identical to TRBD1. This CDR3 comprises 16 residues. V lost 6 bases and J lost 7; bases outside the gene matches: 13. CDR3 sequence (DNA): TGTGCCAGCAGCGTTGGGGACAGGGTAAAAGGGCAGCCCCAGCATTTT. Protein sequence: CASSVGDRVKGQPQHF.

The gene calls are TRBV12-3 or TRBV12-4 and TRBJ1-1; the D gene is possibly TRBD1 (6 bases). The CDR3 extends over 14 amino acids. V was cut by 4 bases and J by 5 bases, with 14 bases left in between. CDR3 sequence reads: CASSSQGGYTEAFF. The CDR3 DNA reads TGTGCCAGCAGTTCACAGGGAGGATATACTGAAGCTTTCTTT.

The table lists this clonotype with many counts. The chain has TRBV12-3 or TRBV12-4 and TRBJ2-1; 7 nucleotides agree with TRBD2. The CDR3 is 16 residues long. V lost 5 bases to trimming and J lost 4 bases; unmatched junction nucleotides: 11. The CDR3 sequence is CASSPRTSGLYNEQFF. CDR3 DNA sequence: TGTGCCAGCAGTCCGCGGACTAGTGGGCTATACAATGAGCAGTTCTTC.

As to this clonotype: This sequence may be a read error, since a much larger clone differs from it by one base. V gene TRBV5-1 combines with J gene TRBJ2-1, with TRBD2 matching over 8 bases. The germline gives CDR1 SGHRS, CDR2 YFSETQ. The CDR3 sequence is 14 residues long. DNA of the CDR3: TGTACCAGCAGCCACCGGCGGGAGGTGAATGAGCAGTTCTTC. The encoded protein is CTSSHRREVNEQFF.

This clonotype was seen repeatedly, ten times or more. This chain links TRBV20-1 with TRBJ2-7; 7 bases are shared with TRBD2. Germline trimming cut 5 bases from V and 7 bases from J; bases unmatched to any gene: 5. The V gene's germline CDR1 is DFQATT and CDR2 SNEGSKA (reference sequence). The CDR3 covers 11 residues. CDR3 DNA: TGCAGTGCTCGACTAGCTCGGGAGCAGTACTTC. The encoded protein is CSARLAREQYF.